The 9 T cell receptor beta chains below were found in one sample sequenced in a study of cytomegalovirus exposure and HLA in healthy donors. Primers for the PCR totalled 60 Vbeta and 13 Jbeta. Assay: immunoSEQ multiplex PCR; the TCRdb copy retains only in-frame clones and omits some. This table has approximately 84,000 clones, about 68% appearing once. Sequenced sample: PBMCs. All receptors derive from a man aged 35 to 55 in good health and CMV-seropositive.

V usage is TRBV7-6 and J usage is TRBJ2-7; TRBD1 aligns across 8 bases. V was pared by 1 base and J by 2 bases, with 7 bases of the junction left unmatched. CDR1 and CDR2 from the germline V gene are SGHVS and FNYEAQ. CDR3 length: 16 amino acids. The CDR3 coding sequence is TGTGCCAGCAGCTTAGTGGCAGGGGGCAAAACCTACGAGCAGTACTTC. It yields the protein CASSLVAGGKTYEQYF. The complete variable domain, with remaining parts taken from reference TRBV7-6 and TRBJ2-7, reads GAGVSQSPRYKVTKRGQDVALRCDPISGHVSLYWYRQALGQGPEFLTYFNYEAQQDKSGLPNDRFSAERPEGSISTLTIQRTEQRDSAMYRCASSLVAGGKTYEQYFGPGTRLTVT.

This clone was detected once. J is TRBJ1-1 and V is TRBV6-1; no clear D. The CDR3 covers 10 residues. Per germline, CDR1 MNHNS and CDR2 SASEGT. V was pared by 8 bases and J by 8 bases, with 9 bases between. CDR3 loop: CASQAIEAFF. The DNA of the CDR3 is TGTGCCAGCCAGGCTATCGAAGCTTTCTTT.

This chain uses TRBV7-7 with TRBJ2-1; D is possibly TRBD2 (6 bases). V shed 3 bases and J shed 9 bases, with 27 bases lying between them. From germline, CDR1 is SSHAT and CDR2 FNYEAQ (reference sequence). CDR3 length equals 18 residues. CDR3 coding DNA: TGTGCCAGCAGCTTTAACCAGCAAGCGGGCCGAATCTGGGGTGAGCAGTTCTTC. This sequence encodes CASSFNQQAGRIWGEQFF.

The chain is built from TRBV2 and TRBJ2-7; unclear D gene. V was pared by 7 bases and J by 3 bases, with 10 bases between. Germline CDR1 reads SNHLY; CDR2 reads FYNNEI. The length of the CDR3 is 12 residues. The CDR3 sequence: CASTGSLYEQYF. The CDR3 coding sequence is TGTGCCAGCACGGGTTCACTCTACGAGCAGTACTTC.

This sequence joins TRBV5-4 and TRBJ1-2, with 7 bases aligning to TRBD1. Germline V CDR1 and CDR2: SGHNT, YYREEE (reference sequence). This CDR3 contains 14 residues. V lost 0 bases, J lost 8 bases, and 7 bases stayed unmatched. DNA for the CDR3: TGTGCCAGCAGCTTGGTACAGGGGCCTCTAGGCTACACCTTC. It encodes CASSLVQGPLGYTF.

This clone was observed once. The chain is built from TRBV7-8 and TRBJ1-1, with a possible D match to TRBD1 (6 bases). The V gene's germline CDR1 is SGHVS and CDR2 FQNEAQ. The CDR3 sequence is 13 residues long. The V end lost 4 bases, the J end lost 1 base, and 7 bases lay between the germline ends. CDR3 sequence reads: CASSSDRNTEAFF. The CDR3 nucleotides are TGTGCCAGCAGCTCGGACAGGAACACTGAAGCTTTCTTT.

The V gene is TRBV4-3, the J gene TRBJ2-7, with D unresolved. V was trimmed by 2 bases and J by 5 bases, leaving 16 bases between them. Germline V CDR1 and CDR2: LGHNA, YSLEER. The CDR3 extends over 15 amino acids. The CDR3 reads CASSQNYPGRDEQYF. DNA for the CDR3: TGCGCCAGCAGCCAAAACTACCCGGGTCGGGACGAGCAGTACTTC.

The rearrangement joins TRBV28 to TRBJ1-1, with D unresolved. V lost 3 bases, J lost 4 bases, and 15 bases lay in between. The germline V gene encodes CDR1 MDHEN and CDR2 SYDVKM. This CDR3 region has 15 residues. This CDR3 reads CASSFETAVGTEAFF. The CDR3, as DNA: TGTGCCAGCAGTTTTGAGACGGCGGTTGGCACTGAAGCTTTCTTT.

The CDR3 spells CARSLERQGISNYGYTF. Written as DNA, the CDR3 is TGTGCCAGAAGCTTGGAGAGACAGGGTATTTCGAATTATGGCTACACCTTC. The V and J genes are TRBV5-3 and TRBJ1-2, with 7 bases lining up with TRBD1. TRBV5-3 is designated an ORF whose function remains uncertain. The V and J ends lost 0 bases and 5 bases, in that order; junction bases with no gene match: 13. CDR3 length: 17 residues.